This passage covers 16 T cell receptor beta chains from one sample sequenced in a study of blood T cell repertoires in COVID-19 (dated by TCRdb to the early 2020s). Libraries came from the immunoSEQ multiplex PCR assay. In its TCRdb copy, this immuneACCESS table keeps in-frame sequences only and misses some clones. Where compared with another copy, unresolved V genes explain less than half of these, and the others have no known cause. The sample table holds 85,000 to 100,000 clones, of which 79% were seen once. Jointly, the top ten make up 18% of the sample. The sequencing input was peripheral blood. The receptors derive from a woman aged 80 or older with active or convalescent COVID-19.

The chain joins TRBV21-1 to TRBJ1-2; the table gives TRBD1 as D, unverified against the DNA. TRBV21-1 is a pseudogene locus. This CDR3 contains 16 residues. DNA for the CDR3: TGTGCCAGCAGCAAGGGACAGGGGGCGGGTATCCATGGCTACACCTTC. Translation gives CASSKGQGAGIHGYTF.

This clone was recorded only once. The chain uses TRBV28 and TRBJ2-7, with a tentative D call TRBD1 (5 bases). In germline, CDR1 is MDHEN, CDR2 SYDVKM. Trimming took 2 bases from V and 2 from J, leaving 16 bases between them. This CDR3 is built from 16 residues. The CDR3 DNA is TGTGCCAGCAGTTTAACTGCCAGGGCTCCTACCTACGAGCAGTACTTC. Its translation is CASSLTARAPTYEQYF.

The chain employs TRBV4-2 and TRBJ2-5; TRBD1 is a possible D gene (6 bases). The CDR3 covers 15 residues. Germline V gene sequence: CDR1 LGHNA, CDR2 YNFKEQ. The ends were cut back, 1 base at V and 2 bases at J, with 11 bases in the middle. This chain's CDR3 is CASSQVTGQQETQYF. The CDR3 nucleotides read TGTGCCAGCAGCCAAGTCACAGGGCAGCAAGAGACCCAGTACTTC.

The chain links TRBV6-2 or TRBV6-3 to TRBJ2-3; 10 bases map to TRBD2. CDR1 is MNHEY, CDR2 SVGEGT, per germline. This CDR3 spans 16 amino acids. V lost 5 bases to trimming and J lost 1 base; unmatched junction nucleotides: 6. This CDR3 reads CASSGRLAGGTDTQYF. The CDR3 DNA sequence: TGTGCCAGCAGTGGGAGACTAGCGGGTGGCACAGATACGCAGTATTTT.

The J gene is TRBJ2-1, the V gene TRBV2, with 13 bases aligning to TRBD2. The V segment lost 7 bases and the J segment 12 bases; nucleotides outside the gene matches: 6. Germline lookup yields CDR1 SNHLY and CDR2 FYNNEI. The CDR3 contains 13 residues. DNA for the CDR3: TGTGCCAGCACCTTGGGACTAGCGGGACTGCAGTTCTTC. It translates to CASTLGLAGLQFF.

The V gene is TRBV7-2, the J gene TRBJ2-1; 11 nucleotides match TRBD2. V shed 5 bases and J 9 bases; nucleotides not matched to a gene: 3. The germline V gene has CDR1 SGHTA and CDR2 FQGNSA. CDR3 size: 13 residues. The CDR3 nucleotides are TGTGCCAGCAGCAAACTAGCGGGAGCTGAGCAGTTCTTC. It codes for CASSKLAGAEQFF.

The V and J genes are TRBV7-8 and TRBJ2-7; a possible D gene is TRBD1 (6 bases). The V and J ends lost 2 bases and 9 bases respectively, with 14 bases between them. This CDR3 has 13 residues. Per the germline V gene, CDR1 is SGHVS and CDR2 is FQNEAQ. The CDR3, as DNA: TGTGCCAGCAGCTTAAGGGCAGGGGTGGGGCAGTACTTC. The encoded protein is CASSLRAGVGQYF.

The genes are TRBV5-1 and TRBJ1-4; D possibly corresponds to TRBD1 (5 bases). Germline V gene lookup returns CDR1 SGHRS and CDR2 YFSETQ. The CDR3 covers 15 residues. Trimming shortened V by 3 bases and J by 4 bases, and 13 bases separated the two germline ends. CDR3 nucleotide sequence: TGCGCCAGCAGCTCGACCGGGACTTATAATGAAAAACTGTTTTTT. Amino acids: CASSSTGTYNEKLFF.

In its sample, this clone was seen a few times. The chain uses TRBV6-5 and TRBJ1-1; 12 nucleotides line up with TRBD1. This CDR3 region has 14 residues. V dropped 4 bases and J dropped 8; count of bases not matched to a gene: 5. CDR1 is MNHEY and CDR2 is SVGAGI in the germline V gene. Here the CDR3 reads CASSLAGQGAEAFF. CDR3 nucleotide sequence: TGTGCCAGCAGTTTGGCGGGACAGGGGGCAGAAGCTTTCTTT.

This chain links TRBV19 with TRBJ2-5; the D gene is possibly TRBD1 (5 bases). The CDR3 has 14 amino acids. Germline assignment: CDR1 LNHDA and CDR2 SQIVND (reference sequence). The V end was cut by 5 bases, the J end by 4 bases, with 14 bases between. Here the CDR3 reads CASSVGASLETQYF. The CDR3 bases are TGTGCCAGTAGTGTTGGGGCCAGTCTAGAGACCCAGTACTTC.

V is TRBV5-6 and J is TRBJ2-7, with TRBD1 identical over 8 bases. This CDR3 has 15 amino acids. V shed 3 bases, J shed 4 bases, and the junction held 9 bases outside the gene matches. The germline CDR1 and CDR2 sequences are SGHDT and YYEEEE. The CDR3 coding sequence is TGTGCCAGCAGCTACAGGGCAGGGGGCATATACGAGCAGTACTTC. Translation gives CASSYRAGGIYEQYF.

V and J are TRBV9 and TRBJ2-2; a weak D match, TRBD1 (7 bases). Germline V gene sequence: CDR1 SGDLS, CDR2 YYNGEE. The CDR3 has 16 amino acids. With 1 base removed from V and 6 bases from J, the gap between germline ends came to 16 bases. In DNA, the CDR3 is TGTGCCAGCAGCGTATTCGGAGGGGGCGCCCCCGGGGAGCTGTTTTTT. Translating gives CASSVFGGGAPGELFF.

For the CDR3, the DNA is TGTGCCAGTAGGAAGGCCGGGACTCCTGAGCAGTTCTTC. Amino acid sequence: CASRKAGTPEQFF. This sequence joins TRBV19 and TRBJ2-1; D is perhaps TRBD2 (6 bases). Germline V gene data show CDR1 as LNHDA and CDR2 as SQIVND (reference sequence). CDR3 length equals 13 residues. Between the trimmed V and J ends, which lost 6 bases and 9 bases, there was a span of 15 bases.

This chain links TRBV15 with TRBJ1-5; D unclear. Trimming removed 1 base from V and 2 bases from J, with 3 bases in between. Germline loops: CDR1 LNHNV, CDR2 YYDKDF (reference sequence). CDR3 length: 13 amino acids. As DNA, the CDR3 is TGTGCCACCAGCAGAGGAGGCAATCAGCCCCAGCATTTT. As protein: CATSRGGNQPQHF.

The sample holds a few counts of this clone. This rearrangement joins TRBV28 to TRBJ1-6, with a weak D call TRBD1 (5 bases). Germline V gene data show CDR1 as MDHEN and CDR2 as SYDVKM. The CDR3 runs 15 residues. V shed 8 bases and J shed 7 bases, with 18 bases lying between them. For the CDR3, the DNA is TGTGCCAGCCAAACCCCGGCCGGGGGGAATTCACCCCTCCACTTT. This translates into CASQTPAGGNSPLHF.

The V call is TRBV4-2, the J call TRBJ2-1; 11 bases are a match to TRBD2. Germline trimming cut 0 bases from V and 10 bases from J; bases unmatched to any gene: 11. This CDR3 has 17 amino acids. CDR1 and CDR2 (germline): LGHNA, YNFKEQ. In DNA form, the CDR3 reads TGTGCCAGCAGCCAAGATCTTAGAACTAGCGGGAGTAGGGAGCAGTTCTTC. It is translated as CASSQDLRTSGSREQFF.